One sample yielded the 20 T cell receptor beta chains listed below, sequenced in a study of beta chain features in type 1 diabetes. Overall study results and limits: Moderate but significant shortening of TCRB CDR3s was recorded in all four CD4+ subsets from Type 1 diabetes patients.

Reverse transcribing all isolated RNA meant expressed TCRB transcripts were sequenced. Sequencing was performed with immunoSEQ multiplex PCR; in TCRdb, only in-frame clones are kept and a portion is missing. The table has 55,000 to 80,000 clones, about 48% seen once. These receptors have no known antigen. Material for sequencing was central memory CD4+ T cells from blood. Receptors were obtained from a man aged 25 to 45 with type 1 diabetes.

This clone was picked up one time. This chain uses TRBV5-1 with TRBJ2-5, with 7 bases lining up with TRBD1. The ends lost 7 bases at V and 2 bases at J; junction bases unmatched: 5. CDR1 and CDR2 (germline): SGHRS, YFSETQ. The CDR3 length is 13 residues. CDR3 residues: CASGRDRQETQYF. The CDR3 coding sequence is TGCGCCAGCGGACGGGACAGACAAGAGACCCAGTACTTC.

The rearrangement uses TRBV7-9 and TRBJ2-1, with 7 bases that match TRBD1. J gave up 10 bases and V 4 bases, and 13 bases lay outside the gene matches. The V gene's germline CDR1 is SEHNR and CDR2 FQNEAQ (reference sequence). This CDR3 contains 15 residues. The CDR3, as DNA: TGTGCCAGCAGCTCTTCCACGGCCAGGGGGTCAGAGCAGTTCTTC. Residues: CASSSSTARGSEQFF.

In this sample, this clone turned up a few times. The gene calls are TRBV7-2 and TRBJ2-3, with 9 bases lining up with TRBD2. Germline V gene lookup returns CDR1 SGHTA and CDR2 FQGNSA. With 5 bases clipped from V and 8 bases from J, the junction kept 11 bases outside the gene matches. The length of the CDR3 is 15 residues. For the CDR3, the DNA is TGTGCCAGCAGCAAGGGGGCGGGGGGGTCCCTTACGCAGTATTTT. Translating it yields CASSKGAGGSLTQYF. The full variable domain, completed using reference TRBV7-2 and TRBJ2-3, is GAGVSQSPSNKVTEKGKDVELRCDPISGHTALYWYRQSLGQGLEFLIYFQGNSAPDKSGLPSDRFSAERTGGSVSTLTIQRTQQEDSAVYLCASSKGAGGSLTQYFGPGTRLTVL.

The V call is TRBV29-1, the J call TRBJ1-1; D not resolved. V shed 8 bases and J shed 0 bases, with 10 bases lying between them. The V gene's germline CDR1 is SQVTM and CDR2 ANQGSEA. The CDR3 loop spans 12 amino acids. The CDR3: CSSGDLNTEAFF. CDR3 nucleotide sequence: TGCAGCTCCGGAGACCTGAACACTGAAGCTTTCTTT.

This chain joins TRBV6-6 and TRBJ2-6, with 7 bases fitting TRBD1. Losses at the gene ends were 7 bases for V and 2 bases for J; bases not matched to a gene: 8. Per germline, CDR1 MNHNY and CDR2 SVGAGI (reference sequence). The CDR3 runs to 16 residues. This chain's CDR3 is CASTGDSSTGANVLTF. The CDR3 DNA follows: TGTGCCAGCACCGGGGACAGTTCGACTGGGGCCAACGTCCTGACTTTC.

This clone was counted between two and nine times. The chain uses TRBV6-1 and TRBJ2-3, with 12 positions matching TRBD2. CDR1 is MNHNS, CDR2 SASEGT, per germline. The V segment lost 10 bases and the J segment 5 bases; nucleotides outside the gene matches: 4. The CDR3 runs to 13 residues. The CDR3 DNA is TGTGCCACCTTACTAGCGGGAGGAGATACGCAGTATTTT. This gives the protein CATLLAGGDTQYF.

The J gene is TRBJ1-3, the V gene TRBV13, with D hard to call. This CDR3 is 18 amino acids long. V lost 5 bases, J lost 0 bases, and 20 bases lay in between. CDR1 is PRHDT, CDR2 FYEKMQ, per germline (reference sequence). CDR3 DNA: TGTGCCAGCAGCATCCGACAACCCCGATTTAGCTCTGGAAACACCATATATTTT. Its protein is CASSIRQPRFSSGNTIYF. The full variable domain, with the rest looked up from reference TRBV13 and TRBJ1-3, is AAGVIQSPRHLIKEKRETATLKCYPIPRHDTVYWYQQGPGQDPQFLISFYEKMQSDKGSIPDRFSAQQFSDYHSELNMSSLELGDSALYFCASSIRQPRFSSGNTIYFGEGSWLTVV.

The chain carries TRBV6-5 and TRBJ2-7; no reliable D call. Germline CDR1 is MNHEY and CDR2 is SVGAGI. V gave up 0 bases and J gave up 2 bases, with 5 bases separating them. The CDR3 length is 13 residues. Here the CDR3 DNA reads TGTGCCAGCAGTTACTCTCACACCTACGAGCAGTACTTC. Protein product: CASSYSHTYEQYF.

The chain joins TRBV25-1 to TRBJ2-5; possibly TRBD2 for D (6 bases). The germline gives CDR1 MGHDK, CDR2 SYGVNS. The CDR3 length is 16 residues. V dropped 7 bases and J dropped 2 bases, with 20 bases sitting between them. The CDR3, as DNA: TGTGCCAGCACCGCAGGGAGGAGCGGCAGGCAAGAGACCCAGTACTTC. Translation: CASTAGRSGRQETQYF.

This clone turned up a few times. This CDR3 reads CASMRDQGVYGYTF. CDR3 coding DNA: TGTGCCAGCATGAGAGACCAAGGGGTATATGGCTACACCTTC. V gene TRBV6-6 combines with J gene TRBJ1-2; perhaps TRBD1 as D (5 bases). The CDR3 spans 14 residues. Germline lookup yields CDR1 MNHNY and CDR2 SVGAGI (reference sequence). Trimming cost V 7 bases and J 5 bases, with 17 bases left between them.

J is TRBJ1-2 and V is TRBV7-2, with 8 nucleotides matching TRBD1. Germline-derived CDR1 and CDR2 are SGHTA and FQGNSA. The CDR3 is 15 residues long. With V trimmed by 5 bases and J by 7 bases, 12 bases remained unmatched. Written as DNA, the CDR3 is TGTGCCAGCAGCACTTACCGTGGACAGGGTCCTGGCTACACCTTC. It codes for CASSTYRGQGPGYTF.

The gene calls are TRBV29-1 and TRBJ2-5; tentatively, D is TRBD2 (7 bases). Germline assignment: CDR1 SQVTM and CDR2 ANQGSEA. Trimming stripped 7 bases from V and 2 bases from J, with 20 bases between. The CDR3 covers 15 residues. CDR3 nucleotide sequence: TGCAGCGCTCCCCTAGGGGAGGGACATCAAGAGACCCAGTACTTC. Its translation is CSAPLGEGHQETQYF.

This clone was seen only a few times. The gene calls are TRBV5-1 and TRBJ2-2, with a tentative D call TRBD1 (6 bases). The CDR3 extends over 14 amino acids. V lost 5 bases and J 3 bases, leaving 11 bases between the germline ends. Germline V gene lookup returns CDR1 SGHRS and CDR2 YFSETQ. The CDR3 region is CASSPGQHTGELFF. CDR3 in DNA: TGCGCCAGCAGTCCGGGACAACACACCGGGGAGCTGTTTTTT.

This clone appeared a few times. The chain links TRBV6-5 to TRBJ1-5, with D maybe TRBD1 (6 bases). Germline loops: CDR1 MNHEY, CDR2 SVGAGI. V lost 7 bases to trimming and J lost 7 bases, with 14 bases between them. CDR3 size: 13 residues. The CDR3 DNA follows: TGTGCCAGCATCCAGGGGCCGGGGCAGCCCCAGCATTTT. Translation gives CASIQGPGQPQHF.

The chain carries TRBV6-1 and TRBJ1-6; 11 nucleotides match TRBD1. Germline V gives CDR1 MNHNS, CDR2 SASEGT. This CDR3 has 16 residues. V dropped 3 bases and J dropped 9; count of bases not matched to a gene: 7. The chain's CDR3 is CASSEYPGTGGSPLHF. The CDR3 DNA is TGTGCCAGCAGTGAGTACCCCGGGACAGGGGGTTCACCCCTCCACTTT.

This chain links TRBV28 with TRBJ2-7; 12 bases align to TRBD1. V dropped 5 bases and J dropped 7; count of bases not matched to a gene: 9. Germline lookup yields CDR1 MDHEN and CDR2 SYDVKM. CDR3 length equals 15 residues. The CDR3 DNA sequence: TGTGCCAGCAGTCCTGAGGGACAGGGGGCTGGTGAGCAGTACTTC. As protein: CASSPEGQGAGEQYF.

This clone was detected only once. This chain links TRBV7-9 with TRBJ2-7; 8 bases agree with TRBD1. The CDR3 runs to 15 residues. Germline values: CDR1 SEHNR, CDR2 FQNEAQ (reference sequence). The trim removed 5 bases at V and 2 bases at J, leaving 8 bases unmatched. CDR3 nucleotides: TGTGCCAGCAGCCAAGGCTACAGGGGGACCTACGAGCAGTACTTC. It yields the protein CASSQGYRGTYEQYF.

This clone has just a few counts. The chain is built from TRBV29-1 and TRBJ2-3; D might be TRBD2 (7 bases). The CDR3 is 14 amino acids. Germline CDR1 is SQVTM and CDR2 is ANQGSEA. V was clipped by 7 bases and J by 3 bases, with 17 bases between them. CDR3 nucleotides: TGCAGCGGATCTGCAGGGGAGGGAACAGATACGCAGTATTTT. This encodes CSGSAGEGTDTQYF.

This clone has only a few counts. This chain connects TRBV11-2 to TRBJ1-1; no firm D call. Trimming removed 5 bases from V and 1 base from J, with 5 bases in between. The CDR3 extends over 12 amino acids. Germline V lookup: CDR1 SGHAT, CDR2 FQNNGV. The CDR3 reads CASSRENTEAFF. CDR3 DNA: TGTGCCAGCAGCCGAGAGAACACTGAAGCTTTCTTT.

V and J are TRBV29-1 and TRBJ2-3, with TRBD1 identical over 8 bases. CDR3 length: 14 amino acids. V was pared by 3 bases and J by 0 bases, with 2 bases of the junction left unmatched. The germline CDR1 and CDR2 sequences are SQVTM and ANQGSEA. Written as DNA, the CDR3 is TGCAGCGTTGAGAACAGGGGGAGCACAGATACGCAGTATTTT. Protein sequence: CSVENRGSTDTQYF.